The T cell receptor beta chain under discussion was sequenced for a study of blood T cell repertoires in COVID-19. Study details: Sites in the United States, Italy and Spain provided acute and convalescent COVID-19 samples. Sample material is recorded as cDNA or gDNA derived from T cells, B-cell-depleted T cells, or PBMCs.

Original processing methods: It was from reference gene primer amplification that nucleated cell counts were estimated. Using immunoSEQ multiplex PCR, the repertoire was profiled, and TCRdb retains in-frame clones only, with some absent. V, J and clone size reflect that table, while D and trimming were determined from the DNA. The table records fewer than 200,000 clones, 70% to 90% of them present only once. CDR1 MNHEY and CDR2 SMNVEV come from the germline V gene (reference sequence). This CDR3 comprises 14 residues. V was cut by 6 bases and J by 7 bases, with 15 bases left in between. Sequencing was done on a sample of peripheral blood. This chain uses TRBV27 with TRBJ1-4; D might be TRBD1 (6 bases). This TCR was sampled from a man between 40 and 49 years old who had recovered from COVID-19. This CDR3 reads CASSATGHSEKLFF. The CDR3 DNA is TGTGCCAGCAGCGCTACAGGGCATAGTGAAAAACTGTTTTTT.